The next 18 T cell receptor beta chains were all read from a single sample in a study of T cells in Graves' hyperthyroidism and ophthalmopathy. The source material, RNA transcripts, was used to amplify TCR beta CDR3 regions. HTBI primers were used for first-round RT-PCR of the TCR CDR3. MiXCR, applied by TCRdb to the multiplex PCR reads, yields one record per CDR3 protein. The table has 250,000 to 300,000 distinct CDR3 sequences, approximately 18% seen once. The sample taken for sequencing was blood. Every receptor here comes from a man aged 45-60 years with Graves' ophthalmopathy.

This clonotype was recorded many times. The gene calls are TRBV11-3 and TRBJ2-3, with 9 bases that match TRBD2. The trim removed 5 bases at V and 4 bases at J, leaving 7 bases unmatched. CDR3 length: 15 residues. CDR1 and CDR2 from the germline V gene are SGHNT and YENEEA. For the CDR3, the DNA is TGTGCCAGCAGCATTAGCGGGAGTGGTCCAGATACGCAGTATTTT. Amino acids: CASSISGSGPDTQYF.

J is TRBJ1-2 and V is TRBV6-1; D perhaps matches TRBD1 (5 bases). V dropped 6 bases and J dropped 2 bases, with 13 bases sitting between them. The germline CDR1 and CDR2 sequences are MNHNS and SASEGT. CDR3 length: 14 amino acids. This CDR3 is CASSTTDTNYGYTF. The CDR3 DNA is TGTGCCAGCAGCACGACAGATACCAACTATGGCTACACCTTC.

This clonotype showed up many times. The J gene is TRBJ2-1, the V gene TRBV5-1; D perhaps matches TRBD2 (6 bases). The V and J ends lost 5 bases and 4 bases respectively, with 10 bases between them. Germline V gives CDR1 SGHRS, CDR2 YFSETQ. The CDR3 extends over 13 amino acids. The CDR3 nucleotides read TGCGCCAGCAGGGAGCGGGCTTACAATGAGCAGTTCTTC. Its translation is CASRERAYNEQFF.

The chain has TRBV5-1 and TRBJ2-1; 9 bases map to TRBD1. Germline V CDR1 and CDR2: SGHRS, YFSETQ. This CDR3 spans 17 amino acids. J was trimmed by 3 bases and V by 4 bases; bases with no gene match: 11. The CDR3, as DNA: TGCGCCAGCAGCGCCCGTGGCGGGACAGGGATCTACAATGAGCAGTTCTTC. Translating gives CASSARGGTGIYNEQFF.

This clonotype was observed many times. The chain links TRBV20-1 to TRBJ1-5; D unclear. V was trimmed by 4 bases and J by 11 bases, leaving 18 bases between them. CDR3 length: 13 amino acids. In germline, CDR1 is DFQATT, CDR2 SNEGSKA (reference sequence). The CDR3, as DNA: TGCAGTGCTATGTTTTCGGCCCGTGGGGCCCAGCATTTT. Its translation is CSAMFSARGAQHF.

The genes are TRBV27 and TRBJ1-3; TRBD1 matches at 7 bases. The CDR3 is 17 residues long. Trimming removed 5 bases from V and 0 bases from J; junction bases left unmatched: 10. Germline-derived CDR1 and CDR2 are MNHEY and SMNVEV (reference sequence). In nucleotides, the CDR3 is TGTGCCAGCAGTCTAAACCCAACAGGGGCCTCTGGAAACACCATATATTTT. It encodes CASSLNPTGASGNTIYF.

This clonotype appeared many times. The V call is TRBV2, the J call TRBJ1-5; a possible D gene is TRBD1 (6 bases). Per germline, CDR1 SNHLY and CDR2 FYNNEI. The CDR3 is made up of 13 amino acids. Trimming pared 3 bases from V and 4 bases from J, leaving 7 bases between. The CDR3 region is CASSDQGNQPQHF. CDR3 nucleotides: TGTGCCAGCAGTGACCAGGGGAATCAGCCCCAGCATTTT.

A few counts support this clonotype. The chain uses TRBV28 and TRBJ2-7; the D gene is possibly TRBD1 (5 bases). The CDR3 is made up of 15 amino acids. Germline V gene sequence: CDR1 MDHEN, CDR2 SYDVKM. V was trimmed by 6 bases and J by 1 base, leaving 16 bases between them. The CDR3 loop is CASSPDQGRSYEQYF. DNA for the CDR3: TGTGCCAGCAGCCCCGATCAGGGTCGATCCTACGAGCAGTACTTC.

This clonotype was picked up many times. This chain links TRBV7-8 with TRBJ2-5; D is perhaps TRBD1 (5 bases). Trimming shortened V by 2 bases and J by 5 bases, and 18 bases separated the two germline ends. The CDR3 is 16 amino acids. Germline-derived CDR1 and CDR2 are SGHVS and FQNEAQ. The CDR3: CASSLQGPRTRETQYF. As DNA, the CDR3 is TGTGCCAGCAGCTTACAGGGTCCCAGGACCCGGGAGACCCAGTACTTC.

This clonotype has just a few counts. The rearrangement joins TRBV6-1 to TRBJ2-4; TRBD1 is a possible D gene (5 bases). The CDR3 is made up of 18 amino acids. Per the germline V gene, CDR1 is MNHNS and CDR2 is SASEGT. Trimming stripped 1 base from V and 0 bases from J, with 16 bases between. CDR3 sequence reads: CASSEGSGLGLAKNIQYF. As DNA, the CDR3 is TGTGCCAGCAGTGAAGGGTCAGGGTTGGGATTAGCCAAAAACATTCAGTACTTC.

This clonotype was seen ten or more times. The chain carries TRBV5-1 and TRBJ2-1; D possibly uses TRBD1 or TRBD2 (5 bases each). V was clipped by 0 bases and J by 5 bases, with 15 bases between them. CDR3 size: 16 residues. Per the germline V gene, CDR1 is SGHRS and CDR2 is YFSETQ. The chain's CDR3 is CASSLGGWVRDNEQFF. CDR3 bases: TGCGCCAGCAGCTTGGGGGGGTGGGTCCGTGACAATGAGCAGTTCTTC.

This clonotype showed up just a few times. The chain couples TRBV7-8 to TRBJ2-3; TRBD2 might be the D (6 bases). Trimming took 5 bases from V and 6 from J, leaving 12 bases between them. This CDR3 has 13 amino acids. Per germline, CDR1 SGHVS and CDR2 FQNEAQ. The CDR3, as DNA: TGTGCCAGCAGCCCCCGGAGCGGGGATACGCAGTATTTT. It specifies CASSPRSGDTQYF.

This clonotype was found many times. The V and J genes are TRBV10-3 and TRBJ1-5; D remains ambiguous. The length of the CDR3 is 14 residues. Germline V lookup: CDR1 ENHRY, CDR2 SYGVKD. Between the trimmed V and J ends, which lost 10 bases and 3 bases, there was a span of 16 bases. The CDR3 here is CATWGGWDNQPQHF. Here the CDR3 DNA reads TGTGCCACCTGGGGTGGGTGGGACAATCAGCCCCAGCATTTT.

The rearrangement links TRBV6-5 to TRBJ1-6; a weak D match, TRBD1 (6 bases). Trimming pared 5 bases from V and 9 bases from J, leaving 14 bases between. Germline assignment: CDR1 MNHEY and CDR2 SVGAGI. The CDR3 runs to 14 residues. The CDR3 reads CASSHNREISPLHF. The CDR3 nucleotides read TGTGCCAGCAGTCACAACAGGGAAATTTCACCCCTCCACTTT.

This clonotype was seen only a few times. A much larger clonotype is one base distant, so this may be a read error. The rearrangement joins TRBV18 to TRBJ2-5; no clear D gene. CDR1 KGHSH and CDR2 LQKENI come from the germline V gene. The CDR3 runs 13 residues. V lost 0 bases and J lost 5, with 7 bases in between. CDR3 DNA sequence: TGTGCCAGCTCACCACCAGTCACGGAGACCCAGTACTTC. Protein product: CASSPPVTETQYF.

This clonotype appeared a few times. CDR3 in amino acids: CASSLSSGENTGELFF. The CDR3 DNA sequence: TGTGCCAGCAGCTTGAGCAGCGGAGAAAACACCGGGGAGCTGTTTTTT. The V call is TRBV5-5, the J call TRBJ2-2; D perhaps matches TRBD2 (5 bases). The CDR3 spans 16 residues. V was clipped by 1 base and J by 2 bases, with 12 bases between them. CDR1 SGHKS and CDR2 YYEKEE come from the germline V gene (reference sequence).

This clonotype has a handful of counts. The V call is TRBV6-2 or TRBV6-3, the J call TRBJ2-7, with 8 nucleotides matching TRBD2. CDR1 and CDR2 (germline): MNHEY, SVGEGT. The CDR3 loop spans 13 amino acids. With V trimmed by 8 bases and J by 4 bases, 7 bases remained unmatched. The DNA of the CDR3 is TGTGCCAGCCGGCGGACTAGCATTTACGAGCAGTACTTC. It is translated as CASRRTSIYEQYF.

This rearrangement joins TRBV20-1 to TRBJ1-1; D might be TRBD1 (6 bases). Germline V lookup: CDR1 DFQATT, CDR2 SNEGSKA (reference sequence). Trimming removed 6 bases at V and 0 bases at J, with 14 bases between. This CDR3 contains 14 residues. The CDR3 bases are TGCAGTGCCCACCCTGGACAGCTGAACACTGAAGCTTTCTTT. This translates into CSAHPGQLNTEAFF.